The 16 T cell receptor beta chains presented below share a single source sample, sequenced in a study of cytomegalovirus exposure and HLA in healthy donors. With 60 Vbeta and 13 Jbeta primers, the PCR was carried out. Sequencing used immunoSEQ multiplex PCR; TCRdb keeps in-frame clones, though not all of them. The sample includes approximately 150,000 clones, approximately 80% of them seen just once. Source material: PBMCs. These receptors all come from a young woman in good health and CMV-seronegative.

This clone came up a few times. V usage is TRBV21-1 and J usage is TRBJ1-5; TRBD1 is the table's D call and was not checked against the DNA. TRBV21-1 is a documented pseudogene. The CDR3 is 17 amino acids. CDR3 sequence (DNA): TGTGCCAGCAGCGCGTCGATCGGACAGGAGGGCAATCAGCCCCAGCATTTT. Its translation: CASSASIGQEGNQPQHF.

V and J are TRBV5-1 and TRBJ2-5, with D perhaps matching TRBD2 (6 bases). Trimming pared 4 bases from V and 5 bases from J, leaving 12 bases between. CDR3 length: 13 residues. Germline CDR1 and CDR2: SGHRS and YFSETQ. In DNA, the CDR3 is TGCGCCAGCAGCCTCAATGGGGGGGAGACCCAGTACTTC. This sequence encodes CASSLNGGETQYF. Drawing the rest from reference TRBV5-1 and TRBJ2-5, the complete variable domain is KAGVTQTPRYLIKTRGQQVTLSCSPISGHRSVSWYQQTPGQGLQFLFEYFSETQRNKGNFPGRFSGRQFSNSRSEMNVSTLELGDSALYLCASSLNGGETQYFGPGTRLLVL.

The sample holds a few counts of this clone. Its ends do not fully match the called genes, so a read error is possible. V is TRBV23-1 and J is TRBJ2-5, with a weak D call TRBD2 (6 bases). TRBV23-1 is filed as an ORF, its function uncertain. There are 9 residues in the CDR3. CDR3 residues: CASSHGEDF. The CDR3 region has the DNA TGCGCCAGCAGTCACGGGGAGGACTTC.

The chain carries TRBV7-9 and TRBJ2-3, with D uncertain. Germline lookup yields CDR1 SEHNR and CDR2 FQNEAQ (reference sequence). Trimming pared 1 base from V and 7 bases from J, leaving 6 bases between. This CDR3 comprises 12 residues. This chain's CDR3 is CASSLVANTQYF. The CDR3 coding sequence is TGTGCCAGCAGCTTAGTGGCCAATACGCAGTATTTT.

This clone was seen a few times. CDR3 residues: CASSRSGGSSYNEQFF. The CDR3 bases are TGTGCCAGCAGCAGATCAGGCGGGAGCTCCTACAATGAGCAGTTCTTC. The chain joins TRBV9 to TRBJ2-1; 7 bases align to TRBD2. The ends lost 4 bases at V and 0 bases at J; junction bases unmatched: 7. Germline V gene lookup returns CDR1 SGDLS and CDR2 YYNGEE. This CDR3 is built from 16 residues.

The J gene is TRBJ1-4, the V gene TRBV6-5, with D perhaps TRBD1 (5 bases). This CDR3 is built from 14 residues. The germline V gene encodes CDR1 MNHEY and CDR2 SVGAGI. V lost 6 bases and J 4 bases, leaving 12 bases between the germline ends. The chain's CDR3 is CASRRRQSNEKLFF. The CDR3 region has the DNA TGTGCCAGCAGACGTCGACAGAGTAATGAAAAACTGTTTTTT.

A note on this clone: At one boundary the junction diverges from the germline segment, which might be a read error. The CDR3 nucleotides are TGTTCCAGCAGCTTAGGATTACGGGACAGTGGAAACACCATATATTTT. This sequence encodes CSSSLGLRDSGNTIYF. The chain employs TRBV7-9 and TRBJ1-3; 7 positions agree with TRBD1. The germline V gene encodes CDR1 SEHNR and CDR2 FQNEAQ (reference sequence). The CDR3 totals 16 residues.

This rearrangement joins TRBV2 to TRBJ2-5; D is ambiguous. Germline V gene sequence: CDR1 SNHLY, CDR2 FYNNEI. V was shortened by 2 bases and J by 1 base, with 11 bases between the two germline ends. CDR3 length: 15 amino acids. The CDR3 loop is CASSELSASQETQYF. The CDR3 bases are TGTGCCAGCAGTGAATTGTCTGCTAGCCAAGAGACCCAGTACTTC.

The rearrangement joins TRBV21-1 to TRBJ2-4; TRBD1, as called in the table, went unchecked against the DNA. TRBV21-1 is listed as a pseudogene. The length of the CDR3 is 17 residues. CDR3 loop: CASSTPGHLLAKNIQYF. The DNA of the CDR3 is TGTGCCAGCAGTACCCCCGGACATCTTCTAGCCAAAAACATTCAGTACTTC.

This rearrangement joins TRBV4-1 to TRBJ1-2, with D possibly being TRBD1 (6 bases). Germline assignment: CDR1 MGHRA and CDR2 YSYEKL. V shed 5 bases and J shed 4 bases, with 14 bases lying between them. This CDR3 spans 14 amino acids. The CDR3 bases are TGCGCCAGCAGCTCCGGGACATACGGCTATGGCTACACCTTC. Residues: CASSSGTYGYGYTF.

The V and J genes are TRBV6-6 and TRBJ1-2, with TRBD1 matching over 8 bases. Germline V gene sequence: CDR1 MNHNY, CDR2 SVGAGI (reference sequence). The CDR3 loop spans 13 amino acids. V trimming: 5 bases; J trimming: 7 bases; junction bases outside the gene matches: 6. This CDR3 reads CASSTDRAVGYTF. CDR3 nucleotides: TGTGCCAGCAGTACGGACAGGGCTGTTGGCTACACCTTC.

J is TRBJ2-7 and V is TRBV7-6; TRBD2 matches at 7 bases. Trimming cost V 2 bases and J 2 bases; bases outside gene matches: 6. CDR1 is SGHVS, CDR2 FNYEAQ, per germline. The length of the CDR3 is 15 residues. CDR3 sequence (DNA): TGTGCCAGCAGCTTATTGACTAGCCCGCCCTACGAGCAGTACTTC. Protein product: CASSLLTSPPYEQYF. Full variable domain (rest looked up from reference TRBV7-6 and TRBJ2-7): GAGVSQSPRYKVTKRGQDVALRCDPISGHVSLYWYRQALGQGPEFLTYFNYEAQQDKSGLPNDRFSAERPEGSISTLTIQRTEQRDSAMYRCASSLLTSPPYEQYFGPGTRLTVT.

The rearrangement uses TRBV27 and TRBJ2-7, with a tentative D call TRBD2 (6 bases). V dropped 0 bases and J dropped 3 bases, with 12 bases sitting between them. Germline CDR1 is MNHEY and CDR2 is SMNVEV (reference sequence). CDR3 length: 15 residues. The CDR3 here is CASSLSTGANYEQYF. The CDR3 DNA follows: TGTGCCAGCAGTTTATCTACGGGAGCAAACTACGAGCAGTACTTC.

This clone occurred once. V usage is TRBV6-5 and J usage is TRBJ1-3; D is perhaps TRBD1 (5 bases). This CDR3 comprises 15 residues. Germline CDR1 MNHEY, CDR2 SVGAGI. V was clipped by 8 bases and J by 0 bases, with 14 bases between them. DNA for the CDR3: TGTGCCAGCCATCGGGGACTGCCCTCTGGAAACACCATATATTTT. This translates into CASHRGLPSGNTIYF.

The chain has TRBV7-8 and TRBJ2-2; no definite D call. V was trimmed by 3 bases and J by 7 bases, leaving 6 bases between them. This CDR3 is built from 12 residues. The germline V gene has CDR1 SGHVS and CDR2 FQNEAQ. The CDR3 spells CASSFLGGELFF. In DNA, the CDR3 is TGTGCCAGCAGCTTTCTAGGCGGGGAGCTGTTTTTT.

J is TRBJ1-5 and V is TRBV19; D call uncertain. Germline V gene lookup returns CDR1 LNHDA and CDR2 SQIVND (reference sequence). The germline V and J ends were trimmed by 6 bases and 0 bases, with 6 bases remaining between them. CDR3 length equals 13 residues. The CDR3 here is CASRRVSNQPQHF. CDR3 in DNA: TGTGCCAGTAGGAGGGTTAGCAATCAGCCCCAGCATTTT.